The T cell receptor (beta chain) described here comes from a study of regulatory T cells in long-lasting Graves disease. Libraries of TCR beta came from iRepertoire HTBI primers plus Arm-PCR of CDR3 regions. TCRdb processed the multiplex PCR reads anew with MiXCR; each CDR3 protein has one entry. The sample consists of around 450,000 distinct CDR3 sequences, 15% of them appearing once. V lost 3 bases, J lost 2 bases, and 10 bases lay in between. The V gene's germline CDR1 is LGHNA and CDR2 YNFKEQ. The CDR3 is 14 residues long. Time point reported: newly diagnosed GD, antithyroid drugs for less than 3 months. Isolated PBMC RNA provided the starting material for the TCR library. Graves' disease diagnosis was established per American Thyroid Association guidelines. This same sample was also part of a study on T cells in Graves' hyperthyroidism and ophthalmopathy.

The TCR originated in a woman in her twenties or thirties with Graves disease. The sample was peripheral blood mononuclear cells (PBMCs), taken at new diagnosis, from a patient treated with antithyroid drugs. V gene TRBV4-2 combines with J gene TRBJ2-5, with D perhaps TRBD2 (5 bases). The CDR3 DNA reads TGTGCCAGCAGCCACCCGGACTTTCAAGAGACCCAGTACTTC. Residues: CASSHPDFQETQYF.